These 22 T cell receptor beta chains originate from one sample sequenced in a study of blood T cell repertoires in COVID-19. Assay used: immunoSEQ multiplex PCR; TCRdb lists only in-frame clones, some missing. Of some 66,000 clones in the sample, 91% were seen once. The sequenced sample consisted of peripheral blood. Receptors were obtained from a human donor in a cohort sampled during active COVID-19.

CDR3 region: CASREGQGGFYGYTF. DNA of the CDR3: TGTGCCAGCAGAGAGGGACAGGGGGGGTTCTATGGCTACACCTTC. V usage is TRBV2 and J usage is TRBJ1-2, with 11 nucleotides matching TRBD1. The CDR3 loop spans 15 amino acids. Germline V gene sequence: CDR1 SNHLY, CDR2 FYNNEI. After removal of 6 bases from V and 4 bases from J, the junction contained 7 bases not matched to a gene.

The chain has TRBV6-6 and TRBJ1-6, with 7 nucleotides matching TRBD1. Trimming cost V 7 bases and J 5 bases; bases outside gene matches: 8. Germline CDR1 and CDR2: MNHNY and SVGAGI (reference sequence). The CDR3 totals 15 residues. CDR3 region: CASNHPGQNNSPLHF. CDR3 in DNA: TGTGCCAGCAATCACCCGGGACAGAATAATTCACCCCTCCACTTT.

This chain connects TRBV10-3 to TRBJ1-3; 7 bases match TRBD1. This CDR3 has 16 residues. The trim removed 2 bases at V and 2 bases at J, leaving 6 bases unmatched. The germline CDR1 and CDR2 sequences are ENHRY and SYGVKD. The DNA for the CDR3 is TGTGCCATCAGTGAGCGTCAGGGGGTAGCTGGAAACACCATATATTTT. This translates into CAISERQGVAGNTIYF.

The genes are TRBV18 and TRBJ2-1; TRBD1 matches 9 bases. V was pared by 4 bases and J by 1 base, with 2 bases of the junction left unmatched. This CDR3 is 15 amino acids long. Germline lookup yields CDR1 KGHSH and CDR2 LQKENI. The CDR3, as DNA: TGTGCCAGCTCACTACAGGGGGCATCCTACAATGAGCAGTTCTTC. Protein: CASSLQGASYNEQFF.

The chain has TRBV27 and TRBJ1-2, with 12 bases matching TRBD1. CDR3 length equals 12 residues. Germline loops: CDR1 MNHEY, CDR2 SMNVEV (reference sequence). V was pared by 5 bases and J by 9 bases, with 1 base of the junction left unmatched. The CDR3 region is CASSGTGGSYTF. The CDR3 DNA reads TGTGCCAGCAGTGGGACAGGGGGCAGCTACACCTTC.

As DNA, the CDR3 is TGCGCCAGCAGCCAAGACACCTTGAGTGGGTTGACCGGGTCGGGACAGGGCAATGAGCAGTTCTTC. It encodes CASSQDTLSGLTGSGQGNEQFF. The chain uses TRBV4-3 and TRBJ2-1; 9 nucleotides line up with TRBD1. CDR1 is LGHNA, CDR2 YSLEER, per germline. The CDR3 has 22 amino acids. Unmatched junction bases numbered 24, after V lost 0 bases and J lost 6 bases.

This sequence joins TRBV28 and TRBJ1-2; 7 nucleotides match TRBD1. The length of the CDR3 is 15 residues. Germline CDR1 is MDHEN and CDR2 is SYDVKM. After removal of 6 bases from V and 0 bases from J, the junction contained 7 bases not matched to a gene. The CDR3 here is CASSRGTATNYGYTF. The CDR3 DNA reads TGTGCCAGCAGCCGTGGGACAGCCACTAACTATGGCTACACCTTC.

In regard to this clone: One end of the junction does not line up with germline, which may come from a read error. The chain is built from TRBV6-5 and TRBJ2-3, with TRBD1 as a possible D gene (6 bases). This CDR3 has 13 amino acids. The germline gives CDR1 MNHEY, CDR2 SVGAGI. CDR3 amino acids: CASSSVNAPAGTF. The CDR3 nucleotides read TGTGCCAGCAGTTCGGTTAATGCACCAGCCGGGACATTT.

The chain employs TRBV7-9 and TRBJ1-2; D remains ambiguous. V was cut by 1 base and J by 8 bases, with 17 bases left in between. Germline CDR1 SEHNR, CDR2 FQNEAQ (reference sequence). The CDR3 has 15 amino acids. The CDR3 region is CASSLVKVQLGGYTF. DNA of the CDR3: TGTGCCAGCAGCTTAGTTAAGGTCCAGCTCGGGGGCTACACCTTC. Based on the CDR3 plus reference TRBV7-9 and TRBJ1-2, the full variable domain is DTGVSQNPRHKITKRGQNVTFRCDPISEHNRLYWYRQTLGQGPEFLTYFQNEAQLEKSRLLSDRFSAERPKGSFSTLEIQRTEQGDSAMYLCASSLVKVQLGGYTFGSGTRLTVV.

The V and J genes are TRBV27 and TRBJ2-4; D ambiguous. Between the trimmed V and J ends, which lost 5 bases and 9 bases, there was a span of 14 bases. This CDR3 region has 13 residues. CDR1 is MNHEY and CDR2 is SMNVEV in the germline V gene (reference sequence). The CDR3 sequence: CASSLQAMGIQYF. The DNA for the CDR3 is TGTGCCAGCAGTCTCCAGGCGATGGGCATTCAGTACTTC.

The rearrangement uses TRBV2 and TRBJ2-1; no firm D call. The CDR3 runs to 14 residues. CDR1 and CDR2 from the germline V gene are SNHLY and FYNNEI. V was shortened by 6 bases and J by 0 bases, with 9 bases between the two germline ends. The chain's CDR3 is CASSSVISYNEQFF. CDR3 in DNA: TGTGCCAGCAGCTCAGTTATCTCCTACAATGAGCAGTTCTTC.

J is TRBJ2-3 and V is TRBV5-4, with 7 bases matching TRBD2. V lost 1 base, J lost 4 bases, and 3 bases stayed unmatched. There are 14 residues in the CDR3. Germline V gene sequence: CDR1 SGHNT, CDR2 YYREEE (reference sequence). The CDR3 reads CASSLRLAADTQYF. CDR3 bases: TGTGCCAGCAGCTTGCGGCTAGCGGCAGATACGCAGTATTTT. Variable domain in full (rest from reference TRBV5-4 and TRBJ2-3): ETGVTQSPTHLIKTRGQQVTLRCSSQSGHNTVSWYQQALGQGPQFIFQYYREEENGRGNFPPRFSGLQFPNYSSELNVNALELDDSALYLCASSLRLAADTQYFGPGTRLTVL.

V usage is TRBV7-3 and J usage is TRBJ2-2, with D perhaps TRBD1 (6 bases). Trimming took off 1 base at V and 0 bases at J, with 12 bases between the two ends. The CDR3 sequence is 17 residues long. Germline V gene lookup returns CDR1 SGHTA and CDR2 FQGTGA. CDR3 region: CASSLNVAGANTGELFF. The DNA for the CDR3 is TGTGCCAGCAGCTTAAACGTGGCAGGGGCGAACACCGGGGAGCTGTTTTTT. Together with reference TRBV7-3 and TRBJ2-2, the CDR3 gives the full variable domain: GAGVSQTPSNKVTEKGKYVELRCDPISGHTALYWYRQSLGQGPEFLIYFQGTGAADDSGLPNDRFFAVRPEGSVSTLKIQRTERGDSAVYLCASSLNVAGANTGELFFGEGSRLTVL.

CDR3 region: CASSPPTSYEQYF. The CDR3 DNA reads as TGTGCCAGCAGCCCCCCGACTTCCTACGAGCAGTACTTC. This sequence joins TRBV6-6 and TRBJ2-7, with unresolved D. The CDR3 runs 13 residues. The V gene's germline CDR1 is MNHNY and CDR2 SVGAGI (reference sequence). Trimming removed 6 bases from V and 1 base from J, with 10 bases in between.

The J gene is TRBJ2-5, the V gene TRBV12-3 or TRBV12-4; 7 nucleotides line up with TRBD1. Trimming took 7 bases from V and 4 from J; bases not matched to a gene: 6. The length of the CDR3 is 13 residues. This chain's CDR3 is CASNPRGSETQYF. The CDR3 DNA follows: TGTGCCAGCAACCCCAGGGGGTCAGAGACCCAGTACTTC.

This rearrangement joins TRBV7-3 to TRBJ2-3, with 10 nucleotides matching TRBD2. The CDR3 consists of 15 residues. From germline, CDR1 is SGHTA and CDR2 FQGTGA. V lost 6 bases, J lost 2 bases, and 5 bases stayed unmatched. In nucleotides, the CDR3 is TGTGCCAGCAGTAAAGGACTAGCGGTCACAGATACGCAGTATTTT. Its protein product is CASSKGLAVTDTQYF.

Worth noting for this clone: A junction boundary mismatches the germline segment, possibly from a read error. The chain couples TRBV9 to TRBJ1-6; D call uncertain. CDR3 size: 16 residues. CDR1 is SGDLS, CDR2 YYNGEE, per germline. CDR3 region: CASSPFGPGNNSPLHF. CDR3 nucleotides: TGTGCCAGCAGCCCCTTTGGTCCCGGGAATAATTCCCCCCTCCACTTT.

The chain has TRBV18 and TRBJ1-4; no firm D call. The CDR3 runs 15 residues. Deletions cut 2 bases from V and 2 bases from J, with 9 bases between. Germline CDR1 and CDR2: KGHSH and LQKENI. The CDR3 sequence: CASSPGRSTNEKLFF. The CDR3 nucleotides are TGTGCCAGCTCACCAGGGAGATCCACTAATGAAAAACTGTTTTTT.

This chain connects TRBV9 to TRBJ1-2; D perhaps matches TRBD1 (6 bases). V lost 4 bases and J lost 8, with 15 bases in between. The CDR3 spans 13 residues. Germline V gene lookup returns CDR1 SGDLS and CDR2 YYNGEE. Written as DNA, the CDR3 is TGTGCCAGCAGCCGGACCCGACAGGAAGGCTACACCTTC. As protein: CASSRTRQEGYTF.

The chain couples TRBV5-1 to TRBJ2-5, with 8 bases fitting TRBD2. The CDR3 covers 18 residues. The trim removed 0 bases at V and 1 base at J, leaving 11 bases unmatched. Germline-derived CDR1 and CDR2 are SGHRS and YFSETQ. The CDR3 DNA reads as TGCGCCAGCAGCTTGGGGGGGGCCCTGCGGGGGGCCCAAGAGACCCAGTACTTC. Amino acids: CASSLGGALRGAQETQYF.

The CDR3 DNA is TGTGCCACCACCGGCGGGAGCACAGATACGCAGTATTTT. Amino acids: CATTGGSTDTQYF. The chain carries TRBV6-6 and TRBJ2-3, with TRBD2 as a possible D gene (5 bases). The V and J ends lost 10 bases and 0 bases respectively, with 11 bases between them. Germline values: CDR1 MNHNY, CDR2 SVGAGI (reference sequence). The CDR3 has 13 amino acids.

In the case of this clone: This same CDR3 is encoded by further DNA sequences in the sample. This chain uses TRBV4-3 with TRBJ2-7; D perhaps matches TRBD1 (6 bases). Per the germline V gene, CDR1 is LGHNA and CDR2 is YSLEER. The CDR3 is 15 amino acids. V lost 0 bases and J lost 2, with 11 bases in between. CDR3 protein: CASSQDRGQTYEQYF. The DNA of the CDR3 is TGCGCCAGCAGCCAAGATCGTGGACAGACCTACGAGCAGTACTTC.